The 22 T cell receptor beta chains below were found in one sample sequenced in a study of blood T cell repertoires in COVID-19. Produced via immunoSEQ multiplex PCR; TCRdb's table is partial and in-frame only. Seen here are some 280,000 clones, over 80% observed once, and the top ten hold around 4.1%. Sequencing was performed on peripheral blood. These receptors originate from a woman between 50 and 59 years old with active or convalescent COVID-19.

The V and J genes are TRBV2 and TRBJ1-1, with 7 bases matching TRBD1. The CDR3 length is 13 residues. The germline gives CDR1 SNHLY, CDR2 FYNNEI. Unmatched junction bases numbered 3, after V lost 1 base and J lost 7 bases. The CDR3: CASSEGRQGEAFF. The CDR3, as DNA: TGTGCCAGCAGTGAAGGTCGACAGGGTGAAGCTTTCTTT.

The chain links TRBV25-1 to TRBJ2-3, with D possibly TRBD2 on 5 matching bases. Germline lookup yields CDR1 MGHDK and CDR2 SYGVNS. The CDR3 runs 13 residues. The germline V and J ends were trimmed by 5 bases and 3 bases, with 9 bases remaining between them. CDR3 region: CASSLTGTDTQYF. In nucleotides, the CDR3 is TGTGCCAGCAGTCTTACGGGGACAGATACGCAGTATTTT. The whole variable domain, filled in from reference TRBV25-1 and TRBJ2-3, reads EADIYQTPRYLVIGTGKKITLECSQTMGHDKMYWYQQDPGMELHLIHYSYGVNSTEKGDLSSESTVSRIRTEHFPLTLESARPSHTSQYLCASSLTGTDTQYFGPGTRLTVL.

The V call is TRBV6-2 or TRBV6-3, the J call TRBJ2-3, with a tentative D call TRBD1 (7 bases). The CDR3 has 15 residues. CDR1 MNHEY and CDR2 SVGEGT come from the germline V gene. Trimming left V 6 bases short and J 1 base short, with 14 bases between. CDR3 in amino acids: CASSPTGTGTDTQYF. The CDR3 DNA follows: TGTGCCAGCAGCCCGACAGGGACTGGCACAGATACGCAGTATTTT.

This chain joins TRBV13 and TRBJ1-5; D remains ambiguous. The length of the CDR3 is 16 residues. Germline assignment: CDR1 PRHDT and CDR2 FYEKMQ (reference sequence). With 0 bases removed from V and 0 bases from J, the gap between germline ends came to 9 bases. The CDR3 region is CASSLGPLTSNQPQHF. The CDR3 DNA follows: TGTGCCAGCAGCTTAGGGCCACTTACTAGCAATCAGCCCCAGCATTTT.

The chain employs TRBV28 and TRBJ2-5, with D perhaps TRBD2 (5 bases). The CDR3 contains 15 residues. The germline V and J ends were trimmed by 7 bases and 2 bases, with 17 bases remaining between them. The V gene's germline CDR1 is MDHEN and CDR2 SYDVKM. DNA of the CDR3: TGTGCCAGCAACTCATGGGGAGAAATTCAAGAGACCCAGTACTTC. It specifies CASNSWGEIQETQYF.

Only a few counts were recorded for this clone. The genes are TRBV19 and TRBJ1-2; 7 bases match TRBD1. Unmatched junction bases numbered 9, after V lost 7 bases and J lost 7 bases. CDR1 is LNHDA, CDR2 SQIVND, per germline (reference sequence). The CDR3 length is 13 residues. The CDR3 is CASTGRGALGYTF. The CDR3 DNA follows: TGTGCCAGTACCGGCAGGGGGGCCCTTGGCTACACCTTC.

The CDR3, as DNA: TGTGCCAGCAGCATAGGGGCCAGGGGACTGAACACTGAAGCTTTCTTT. Translated: CASSIGARGLNTEAFF. This chain uses TRBV7-8 with TRBJ1-1; D perhaps matches TRBD1 (6 bases). The CDR3 covers 16 residues. Germline values: CDR1 SGHVS, CDR2 FQNEAQ. V lost 5 bases and J lost 0, with 16 bases in between.

The CDR3 sequence: CASSQLPFSVRREQYF. CDR3 nucleotides: TGCGCCAGCAGTCAACTGCCTTTCAGCGTTAGAAGGGAGCAGTACTTC. J is TRBJ2-7 and V is TRBV23-1; D call uncertain. TRBV23-1 is designated an ORF whose function remains uncertain. Trimming pared 2 bases from V and 7 bases from J, leaving 21 bases between. The length of the CDR3 is 16 residues.

CDR3 bases: TGTGCCAGTAGAAGGAGGCTAGCGGGTACCGGGGAGCTGTTTTTT. It translates to CASRRRLAGTGELFF. The chain uses TRBV19 and TRBJ2-2; 8 nucleotides line up with TRBD2. Germline V gene sequence: CDR1 LNHDA, CDR2 SQIVND (reference sequence). V lost 6 bases and J lost 5; bases outside the gene matches: 8. The length of the CDR3 is 15 residues.

This rearrangement joins TRBV5-6 to TRBJ2-7, with 7 bases that match TRBD2. The CDR3 loop spans 16 amino acids. The germline V gene encodes CDR1 SGHDT and CDR2 YYEEEE. Trimming at V came to 3 bases and at J to 2 bases, leaving 11 bases not matched to a gene. The CDR3: CASSSTGGRGTYEQYF. The DNA of the CDR3 is TGTGCCAGCAGCTCGACGGGAGGCAGAGGGACCTACGAGCAGTACTTC. The full variable domain, with the rest looked up from reference TRBV5-6 and TRBJ2-7, is DAGVTQSPTHLIKTRGQQVTLRCSPKSGHDTVSWYQQALGQGPQFIFQYYEEEERQRGNFPDRFSGHQFPNYSSELNVNALLLGDSALYLCASSSTGGRGTYEQYFGPGTRLTVT.

The rearrangement joins TRBV6-5 to TRBJ1-1; possible D gene TRBD1, 5 bases. The CDR3 is 13 residues long. Trimming cost V 6 bases and J 4 bases, with 12 bases left between them. The germline V gene has CDR1 MNHEY and CDR2 SVGAGI. CDR3 DNA: TGTGCCAGCAGGTGGGACTCCGGCACTGAAGCTTTCTTT. It encodes CASRWDSGTEAFF.

This chain joins TRBV11-3 and TRBJ2-1; 7 bases are shared with TRBD2. CDR1 and CDR2 (germline): SGHNT, YENEEA. The V and J ends lost 3 bases and 3 bases, in that order; junction bases with no gene match: 5. CDR3 length: 15 residues. The CDR3 sequence: CASSLAGALYNEQFF. CDR3 DNA sequence: TGTGCCAGCAGCTTGGCGGGAGCTCTCTACAATGAGCAGTTCTTC. Using reference TRBV11-3 and TRBJ2-1 for the parts outside the CDR3, the full variable domain is EAGVVQSPRYKIIEKKQPVAFWCNPISGHNTLYWYLQNLGQGPELLIRYENEEAVDDSQLPKDRFSAERLKGVDSTLKIQPAELGDSAVYLCASSLAGALYNEQFFGPGTRLTVL.

The chain links TRBV5-1 to TRBJ1-1, with 9 positions matching TRBD1. With 4 bases clipped from V and 3 bases from J, the junction kept 1 base outside the gene matches. Germline CDR1 is SGHRS and CDR2 is YFSETQ. CDR3 size: 13 residues. The CDR3 loop reads CASSRDRDTEAFF. CDR3 nucleotide sequence: TGCGCCAGCAGCCGGGACAGGGACACTGAAGCTTTCTTT.

The chain couples TRBV27 to TRBJ2-1; no firm D call. This CDR3 comprises 13 residues. The germline CDR1 and CDR2 sequences are MNHEY and SMNVEV (reference sequence). Trimming pared 3 bases from V and 7 bases from J, leaving 10 bases between. CDR3 DNA: TGTGCCAGCAGTTTCCTAACCTGGAATGAGCAGTTCTTC. Translated, it gives CASSFLTWNEQFF.

This sequence joins TRBV7-9 and TRBJ1-1; D perhaps matches TRBD1 (5 bases). Germline CDR1 is SEHNR and CDR2 is FQNEAQ (reference sequence). V was clipped by 5 bases and J by 1 base, with 14 bases between them. CDR3 length: 15 amino acids. CDR3 protein: CASSENAGSNTEAFF. The CDR3 DNA reads TGTGCCAGCAGCGAAAACGCAGGGTCGAACACTGAAGCTTTCTTT. Complete variable domain (other parts from reference TRBV7-9 and TRBJ1-1): DTGVSQNPRHKITKRGQNVTFRCDPISEHNRLYWYRQTLGQGPEFLTYFQNEAQLEKSRLLSDRFSAERPKGSFSTLEIQRTEQGDSAMYLCASSENAGSNTEAFFGQGTRLTVV.

V gene TRBV5-5 combines with J gene TRBJ2-7; D uncertain. V dropped 3 bases and J dropped 4 bases, with 17 bases sitting between them. The CDR3 runs to 15 residues. CDR1 is SGHKS and CDR2 is YYEKEE in the germline V gene (reference sequence). CDR3 coding DNA: TGTGCCAGCAGCTCCGCCTTTAATCTCGGTTACGAGCAGTACTTC. It yields the protein CASSSAFNLGYEQYF.

The genes are TRBV27 and TRBJ1-1, with D possibly TRBD1 on 5 matching bases. CDR3 length equals 14 residues. The V end was cut by 2 bases, the J end by 1 base, with 8 bases between. Germline CDR1 is MNHEY and CDR2 is SMNVEV (reference sequence). The CDR3, as DNA: TGTGCCAGCAGTTTAGTCGGGGGGAACACTGAAGCTTTCTTT. This encodes CASSLVGGNTEAFF.

The CDR3 here is CAIGEQGQTNEKLFF. The CDR3, as DNA: TGTGCCATCGGGGAACAGGGACAAACTAATGAAAAACTGTTTTTT. The chain joins TRBV10-3 to TRBJ1-4; D is possibly TRBD1 (6 bases). CDR1 ENHRY and CDR2 SYGVKD come from the germline V gene. CDR3 length: 15 residues. Trimming left V 8 bases short and J 1 base short, with 14 bases between.

The gene calls are TRBV4-2 and TRBJ2-2; D gene uncertain. With 1 base removed from V and 4 bases from J, the gap between germline ends came to 10 bases. This CDR3 has 15 amino acids. Germline CDR1 reads LGHNA; CDR2 reads YNFKEQ. CDR3 loop: CASSQGRDSTGELFF. The CDR3 region has the DNA TGTGCCAGCAGCCAAGGCAGAGACTCCACCGGGGAGCTGTTTTTT.

This clone is a singleton in its sample. The rearrangement links TRBV7-9 to TRBJ1-1; D is ambiguous. Germline V gene lookup returns CDR1 SEHNR and CDR2 FQNEAQ (reference sequence). The CDR3 has 15 residues. Trimming left V 0 bases short and J 1 base short, with 9 bases between. The CDR3 region is CASSLAPDKNTEAFF. CDR3 in DNA: TGTGCCAGCAGCTTAGCCCCCGACAAGAACACTGAAGCTTTCTTT.

The rearrangement joins TRBV7-6 to TRBJ2-7; tentative D call: TRBD1 (5 bases). This CDR3 is 15 amino acids long. CDR1 and CDR2 from the germline V gene are SGHVS and FNYEAQ. V was trimmed by 4 bases and J by 1 base, leaving 14 bases between them. The CDR3 DNA reads as TGTGCCAGCAGCTACGGCGACAGTGGGTCCTACGAGCAGTACTTC. Residues: CASSYGDSGSYEQYF. The full variable domain, completed using reference TRBV7-6 and TRBJ2-7, is GAGVSQSPRYKVTKRGQDVALRCDPISGHVSLYWYRQALGQGPEFLTYFNYEAQQDKSGLPNDRFSAERPEGSISTLTIQRTEQRDSAMYRCASSYGDSGSYEQYFGPGTRLTVT.

The chain joins TRBV18 to TRBJ1-1; weak D call: TRBD1 (5 bases). Germline-derived CDR1 and CDR2 are KGHSH and LQKENI. V shed 2 bases and J shed 0 bases, with 10 bases lying between them. This CDR3 has 15 residues. The CDR3 loop reads CASSPRQTMNTEAFF. CDR3 nucleotide sequence: TGTGCCAGCTCACCAAGACAGACAATGAACACTGAAGCTTTCTTT.